This is a list of T cell receptor beta chains from one sample in a study of OX40 agonist ivuxolimab in advanced cancers. The assay was immunoSEQ multiplex PCR, and TCRdb's table has in-frame clones only and misses some. The sample yields 50,000 to 75,000 clones, around 86% seen once. The source was CD4+ or CD8+ T cells sorted from blood, collected in a trial of the OX40 agonist ivuxolimab. These receptors all come from an adult with an advanced solid tumor such as melanoma, head and neck, liver or kidney cancer. Each CDR3 is given with its conserved first and last residue. D genes are given only for firm matches. A clone size is listed for some rows: how often the clone was seen (once, few, many), or a class if it is expanded.

>.|TRBJ2-1|TRBV5-1|once
CASSWGRRGPPRDEQFF
TGCGCCAGCAGCTGGGGGCGGAGGGGTCCTCCTCGGGATGAGCAGTTCTTC
>.|TRBJ1-1|TRBV5-1|.
CASSSTAGREAFF
TGCGCCAGCAGCTCCACCGCCGGGCGTGAAGCTTTCTTT
>TRBD1|TRBJ2-2|TRBV13|.
CASRPDRGLRGTGELFF
TGTGCCAGCAGGCCCGACAGGGGGCTGAGGGGCACCGGGGAGCTGTTTTTT
>.|TRBJ2-5|TRBV6-6|.
CASRPDRDYQETQYF
TGTGCCAGCAGGCCAGACCGGGACTACCAAGAGACCCAGTACTTC
>.|TRBJ1-6|TRBV14|few
CASSQTATGASPLHF
TGTGCCAGCAGCCAAACAGCCACCGGCGCTTCACCCCTCCACTTT
>TRBD1|TRBJ1-1|TRBV5-1|.
CASSQGQGGRFDTEAFF
TGCGCCAGCAGCCAGGGACAGGGAGGGAGGTTTGACACTGAAGCTTTCTTT
>TRBD1|TRBJ1-2|TRBV27|.
CASSSDRGRIYGYTF
TGTGCCAGCAGTTCGGACAGGGGGCGAATCTATGGCTACACCTTC
>.|TRBJ2-7|TRBV6-5|.
CASGSRDTNEQYF
TGTGCCAGCGGCTCCCGGGACACCAACGAGCAGTACTTC
>.|TRBJ1-6|TRBV5-1|.
CASSVNPQGTFQTNNSPLHF
TGCGCCAGCAGCGTAAATCCGCAGGGGACATTCCAGACGAATAATTCACCCCTCCACTTT
>.|TRBJ1-3|TRBV5-1|.
CASSLGQQSELYF
TGCGCCAGCAGCCTCGGACAGCAATCTGAATTATATTTT
>.|TRBJ1-6|TRBV11-2|.
CASRPDGFSPLHF
TGTGCCAGCAGGCCGGATGGCTTTTCACCCCTCCACTTT
>.|TRBJ2-3|TRBV23-1|.
CADPGRVTQYF
TGCGCCGATCCGGGGAGAGTTACGCAGTATTTT
>.|TRBJ2-3|TRBV13|.
CASSPIQGTDTQYF
TGTGCCAGCAGCCCAATACAGGGCACAGATACGCAGTATTTT
>TRBD1|TRBJ1-3|TRBV11-3|.
CASSPGQAGNTIYF
TGTGCCAGCAGCCCGGGACAGGCTGGAAACACCATATATTTT
>.|TRBJ2-5|TRBV2|.
CASRGDRGSRETQYF
TGTGCCAGCAGGGGTGATAGGGGAAGCAGGGAGACCCAGTACTTC
>.|TRBJ1-1|TRBV4-1|.
CASSPTGRANTEAFF
TGCGCCAGCAGCCCCACCGGCAGGGCAAACACTGAAGCTTTCTTT
>.|TRBJ1-2|TRBV6-1|.
CASSEARDTGGYTF
TGTGCCAGCAGTGAAGCGCGAGATACGGGTGGCTACACCTTC
>TRBD1|TRBJ2-3|TRBV11-2|.
CASRRTGGTDTQYF
TGTGCCAGCAGGAGGACAGGGGGGACAGATACGCAGTATTTT
>.|TRBJ1-2|TRBV10-2|.
CASSQQEGGYTF
TGCGCCAGCAGTCAACAGGAGGGTGGCTACACCTTC
>.|TRBJ2-1|TRBV5-1|few
CASRDTGLPGGEQFF
TGCGCCAGCAGGGATACAGGGTTGCCGGGGGGTGAGCAGTTCTTC
>.|TRBJ1-4|TRBV5-1|.
CASSLSPRITASNEKLFF
TGCGCCAGCAGCTTGAGCCCTAGGATCACGGCGTCTAATGAAAAACTGTTTTTT
>.|TRBJ1-1|TRBV7-9|.
CASSTGRNTEAFF
TGTGCCAGCAGCACCGGGAGGAACACTGAAGCTTTCTTT
>.|TRBJ1-1|TRBV10-3|.
CAISEATGITEAFF
TGTGCCATCAGTGAGGCCACAGGTATAACTGAAGCTTTCTTT
>.|TRBJ1-5|TRBV4-1|.
CASSQEGVANQPQHF
TGCGCCAGCAGCCAAGAAGGGGTCGCCAATCAGCCCCAGCATTTT
>.|TRBJ2-5|TRBV2|.
CASGYTKYQETQYF
TGTGCCAGCGGGTACACAAAGTACCAAGAGACCCAGTACTTC
>TRBD2|TRBJ2-4|TRBV5-1|.
CASSLGAGVNIQYF
TGCGCCAGCAGCTTGGGAGCGGGGGTCAACATTCAGTACTTC
>TRBD1|TRBJ1-1|TRBV7-6|.
CASSLNPGTGITEAFF
TGTGCCAGCAGCTTAAACCCCGGGACAGGGATTACTGAAGCTTTCTTT
>TRBD2|TRBJ2-7|TRBV4-1|.
CASSRRGLAGGYSSYEQYF
TGCGCCAGCAGCCGGAGGGGACTAGCGGGGGGCTACAGCTCCTACGAGCAGTACTTC
>.|TRBJ2-7|TRBV14|.
CASSRVSGRSYEQYF
TGTGCCAGCAGCCGAGTTTCGGGACGGAGCTACGAGCAGTACTTC
>.|TRBJ2-5|TRBV5-4|.
CASSLAPVTGETQYF
TGTGCCAGCAGCTTGGCTCCTGTTACGGGGGAGACCCAGTACTTC
>TRBD1|TRBJ1-2|TRBV19|few
CASSSTGQATYYGYTF
TGTGCCAGTAGTTCGACAGGGCAAGCCACGTACTATGGCTACACCTTC
>.|TRBJ2-1|TRBV5-4|.
CASSPPRLGSYNEQFF
TGTGCCAGCAGCCCCCCCCGGCTGGGCTCCTACAATGAGCAGTTCTTC
>.|TRBJ2-1|TRBV7-9|once
CASSFLEYNEQFF
TGTGCCAGCAGCTTTTTGGAATACAATGAGCAGTTCTTC
>TRBD1|TRBJ1-1|TRBV5-1|.
CASSPGTGLSTEAFF
TGCGCCAGCAGCCCCGGGACAGGGTTGAGCACTGAAGCTTTCTTT
>.|TRBJ1-6|TRBV4-2|few
CASSQREYNSPLHF
TGTGCCAGCAGCCAACGAGAGTATAATTCACCCCTCCACTTT
>TRBD1|TRBJ1-1|TRBV27|.
CASSDMTGGNTEAFF
TGTGCCAGCAGTGACATGACAGGGGGGAACACTGAAGCTTTCTTT
>.|TRBJ1-2|TRBV6-5|once
CASSPRQVGYGYTF
TGTGCCAGCAGCCCCCGACAGGTTGGCTATGGCTACACCTTC
>.|TRBJ1-6|TRBV5-1|.
CASSFRRQNSPLHF
TGCGCCAGCAGCTTTCGACGGCAAAATTCACCCCTCCACTTT
>.|TRBJ1-4|TRBV7-8|.
CASSLIWQTEVNEKLFF
TGTGCCAGCAGCTTAATATGGCAGACAGAAGTGAATGAAAAACTGTTTTTT
>.|TRBJ2-2|TRBV25-1|once
CASSESGLVTGELFF
TGTGCCAGCAGTGAATCTGGTCTGGTCACCGGGGAGCTGTTTTTT
>.|TRBJ2-2|TRBV5-4|.
CASRGVPGELFF
TGTGCCAGCAGGGGAGTGCCCGGGGAGCTGTTTTTT
>TRBD1|TRBJ1-3|TRBV14|.
CASSHSKDRATLSGNTIYF
TGTGCCAGCAGCCATAGTAAGGACAGGGCTACCCTCTCTGGAAACACCATATATTTT
>TRBD2|TRBJ2-7|TRBV7-8|.
CASSSSSPGGLREQYF
TGTGCCAGCAGCTCCTCATCACCGGGGGGGCTGAGGGAGCAGTACTTC
>.|TRBJ1-1|TRBV5-1|.
CASSSPGGLLNTEAFF
TGCGCCAGCAGCTCCCCGGGGGGACTTTTGAACACTGAAGCTTTCTTT
>TRBD2|TRBJ2-4|TRBV18|.
CASSPPSGGAKNIQYF
TGTGCCAGCTCACCCCCCAGCGGGGGGGCGAAAAACATTCAGTACTTC
>TRBD2|TRBJ2-3|TRBV10-3|.
CAIGVAGGADTQYF
TGTGCCATCGGGGTAGCGGGGGGTGCGGATACGCAGTATTTT
>.|TRBJ2-4|TRBV19|.
CASSPFSGASKNIQYF
TGTGCCAGTAGTCCATTCTCGGGGGCCTCCAAAAACATTCAGTACTTC
>TRBD1|TRBJ2-2|TRBV18|.
CASSPTRTGAGELFF
TGTGCCAGCTCACCAACAAGGACAGGGGCCGGGGAGCTGTTTTTT
>.|TRBJ1-1|TRBV18|.
CASSRDRLNTEAFF
TGTGCCAGCTCACGCGACAGGCTGAACACTGAAGCTTTCTTT
>.|TRBJ2-1|TRBV5-1|.
CASSLAGTKNGEQFF
TGCGCCAGCAGCTTGGCCGGGACGAAAAACGGTGAGCAGTTCTTC